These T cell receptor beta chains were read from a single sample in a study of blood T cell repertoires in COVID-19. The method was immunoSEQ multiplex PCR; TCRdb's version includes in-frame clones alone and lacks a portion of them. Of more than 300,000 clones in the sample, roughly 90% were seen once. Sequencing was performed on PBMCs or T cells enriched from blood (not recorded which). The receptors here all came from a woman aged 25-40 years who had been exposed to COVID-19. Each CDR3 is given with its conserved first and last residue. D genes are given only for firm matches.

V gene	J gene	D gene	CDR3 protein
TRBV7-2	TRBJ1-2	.	CASSPQTASYGYTF
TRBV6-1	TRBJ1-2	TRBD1	CASSERQGPYGYTF
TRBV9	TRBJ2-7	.	CASSPGGHEQYF
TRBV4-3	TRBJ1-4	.	CASSGLGPAGEKLFF
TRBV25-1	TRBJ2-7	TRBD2	CASSMAGGNEQYF
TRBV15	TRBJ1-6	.	CATSRGQSGSPLHF
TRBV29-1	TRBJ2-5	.	CSVGGGGETQYF
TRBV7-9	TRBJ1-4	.	CASSLVRGIREKLFF
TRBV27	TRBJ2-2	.	CASSPEYTGELFF
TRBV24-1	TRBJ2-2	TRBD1	CATSDTRQGAGELFF
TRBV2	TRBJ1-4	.	CASSYNEKLFF
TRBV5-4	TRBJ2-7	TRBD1	CASSPDRTYEQYF
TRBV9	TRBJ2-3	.	CASSVGSGGSTDTQYF
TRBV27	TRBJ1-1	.	CASSLFSGQGEAFF
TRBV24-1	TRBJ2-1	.	CATSDLALDNEQFF
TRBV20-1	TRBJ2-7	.	CSASLRGYSYEQYF
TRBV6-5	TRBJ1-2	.	CASIKYRTAPSDYTF
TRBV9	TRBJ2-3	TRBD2	CASSASGGVDTQYF
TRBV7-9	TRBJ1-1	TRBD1	CASRPRPTGANTEAFF
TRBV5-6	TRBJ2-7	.	CASSEIRVRSYEQYF
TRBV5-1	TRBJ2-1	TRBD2	CASSLAPGLGDEQFF
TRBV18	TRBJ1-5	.	CASSPPGTGSSQPQHF
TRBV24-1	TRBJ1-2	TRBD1	CATILGGADYGYTF
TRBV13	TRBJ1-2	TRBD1	CASSWTGTGIYGYTF
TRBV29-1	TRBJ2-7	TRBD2	CSVEGGEGVYEQYF
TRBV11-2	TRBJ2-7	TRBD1	CASSLGRLGQGPYEQYF
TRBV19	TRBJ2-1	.	CASSIRPGGTYNEQFF
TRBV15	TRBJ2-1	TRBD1	CATSRTGEGSYNEQFF
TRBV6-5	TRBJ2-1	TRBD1	CASSNTGTGNNEQFF
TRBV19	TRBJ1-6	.	CASTRQARVDNSPLHF
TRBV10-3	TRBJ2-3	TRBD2	CATQTSGSDTQYF
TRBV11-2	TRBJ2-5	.	CASSSARRETQYF
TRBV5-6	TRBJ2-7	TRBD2	CASSRTSSYEQYF
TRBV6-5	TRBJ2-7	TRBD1	CASTKTGRVEQYF
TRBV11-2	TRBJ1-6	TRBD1	CASSSRQGRVYSPLHF
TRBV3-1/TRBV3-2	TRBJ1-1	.	CASSQFFSGKAEAFF
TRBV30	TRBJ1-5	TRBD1	CAWNRDRGQPQHF
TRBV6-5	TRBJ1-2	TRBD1	CASKQGASYGYTF
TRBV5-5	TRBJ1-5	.	CASSFSPEANQPQHF
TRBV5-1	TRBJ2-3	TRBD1	CASSLGPETGETDTQYF
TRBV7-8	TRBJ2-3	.	CASTPSGGNTDTQYF
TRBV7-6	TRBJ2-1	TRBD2	CASSPKRGAYNEQFF
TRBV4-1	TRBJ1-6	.	CASSQDSGYNSPLHF
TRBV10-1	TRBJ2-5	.	CASSESKDSGKTQETQYF
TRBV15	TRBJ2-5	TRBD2	CATSRGPRAGDAGETQYF
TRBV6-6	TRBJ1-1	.	CASRPGDGTEAFF
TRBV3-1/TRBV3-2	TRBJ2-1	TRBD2	CASSLSGGAYNEQFF
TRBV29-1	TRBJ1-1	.	CSVGLGGGTEAFF
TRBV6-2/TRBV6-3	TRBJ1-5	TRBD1	CASSSGQGVGFGQPQHF
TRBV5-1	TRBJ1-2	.	CASSLGPEVGYTF
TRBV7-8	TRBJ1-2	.	CASSLSNNYGYTF
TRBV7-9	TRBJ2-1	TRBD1	CASSLQGARNEQFF
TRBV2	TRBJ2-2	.	CASSDISGNTGELFF
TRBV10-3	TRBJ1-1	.	CAIRVVQGGTEAFF